This T cell receptor (beta chain) was documented in a study of early T cells in non-severe SARS-CoV-2 infection. Study as a whole: Sequencing used unsorted whole-blood bulk RNA, so chains lack pairing.

This clonotype has just a few counts. Individual cDNA molecules received unique molecular identifiers. TCRdb re-called the 5' RACE reads with MiXCR, one entry per CDR3 protein. The table has about 89,000 distinct CDR3 sequences, about 15% seen once. The germline V gene encodes CDR1 LGHNT and CDR2 FRNRAP. The V end was cut by 1 base, the J end by 4 bases, with 11 bases between. The CDR3 runs 15 residues. Sequencing was done on a sample of whole blood. The chain combines TRBV12-5 with TRBJ1-5, with D uncertain. This receptor was identified in an adult who was a healthcare worker with PCR-confirmed SARS-CoV-2 infection or an uninfected control (not recorded which). The CDR3 DNA reads as TGTGCTAGTGGTTTGGAGCCAGTTGTAAATCAGCCCCAGCATTTT. It encodes CASGLEPVVNQPQHF.